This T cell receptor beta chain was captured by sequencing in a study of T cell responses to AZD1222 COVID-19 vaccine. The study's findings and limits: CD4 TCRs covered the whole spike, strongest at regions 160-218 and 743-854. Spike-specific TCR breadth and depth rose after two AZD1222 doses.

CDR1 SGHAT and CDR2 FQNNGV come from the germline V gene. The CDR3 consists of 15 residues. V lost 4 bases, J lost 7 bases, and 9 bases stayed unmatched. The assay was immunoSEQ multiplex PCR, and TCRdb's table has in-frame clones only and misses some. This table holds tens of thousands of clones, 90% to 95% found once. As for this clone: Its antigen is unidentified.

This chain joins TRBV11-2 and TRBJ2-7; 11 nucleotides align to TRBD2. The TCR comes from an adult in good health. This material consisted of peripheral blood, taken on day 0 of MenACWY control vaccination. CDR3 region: CASSWLLAGVEEQYF. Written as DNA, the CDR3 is TGTGCCAGCAGCTGGTTACTAGCGGGAGTGGAAGAGCAGTACTTC.